This T cell receptor beta chain comes out of a study of T cell responses to AZD1222 COVID-19 vaccine. The study's findings and limits: A rise in Spike-specific TCR breadth and depth followed two AZD1222 doses. Spike was spanned by vaccine-associated CD4 TCRs, which were dominant at 160-218 and 743-854. Only six or seven AZD1222 recipients tested seropositive at baseline.

The CDR3 length is 17 residues. CDR1 is MDHEN, CDR2 SYDVKM, per germline. V lost 2 bases and J 7 bases, leaving 21 bases between the germline ends. Some clones are missing from TCRdb's copy, which holds only in-frame ones; the method was immunoSEQ multiplex PCR. The table has more than 85,000 clones, roughly 91% seen once. Comment on this clone: Its antigen is not identified.

The sequence was obtained from an adult in good health. The chain combines TRBV28 with TRBJ1-5; D not certain. Sequenced material: peripheral blood, taken on day 0 of AZD1222 vaccination. Here the CDR3 DNA reads TGTGCCAGCAGTTTACAGCGGGTTCGAAATCGCCCACAGCCCCAGCATTTT. Its protein product is CASSLQRVRNRPQPQHF.